This passage covers 7 T cell receptor beta chains from one sample sequenced in a study of blood T cell repertoires in COVID-19. TCRdb keeps only in-frame clones here, not all; method: immunoSEQ multiplex PCR. The data contain some 250,000 clones, approximately 90% of them singletons. The sequencing input was PBMCs or T cells enriched from blood (not recorded which). All receptors come from a man in his forties who had recovered from COVID-19.

V gene TRBV10-2 combines with J gene TRBJ2-7; the D is unclear. CDR1 is WSHSY and CDR2 is SAAADI in the germline V gene. Trimming pared 2 bases from V and 1 base from J, leaving 9 bases between. This CDR3 contains 14 residues. DNA of the CDR3: TGCGCCAGCAGTGAGGTGGGCAGATCCTACGAGCAGTACTTC. This sequence encodes CASSEVGRSYEQYF.

The chain couples TRBV27 to TRBJ1-1; TRBD1 agrees at 11 bases. The CDR3 is made up of 15 amino acids. J gave up 5 bases and V 2 bases, and 4 bases lay outside the gene matches. Germline CDR1 is MNHEY and CDR2 is SMNVEV (reference sequence). The CDR3 DNA reads TGTGCCAGCAGTTTAGGGACAGGGGGGAGGACTGAAGCTTTCTTT. It codes for CASSLGTGGRTEAFF.

The chain is built from TRBV7-8 and TRBJ1-2; maybe TRBD1 (6 bases). Germline V CDR1 and CDR2: SGHVS, FQNEAQ. Trimming shortened V by 1 base and J by 5 bases, and 11 bases separated the two germline ends. This CDR3 has 14 amino acids. CDR3 nucleotide sequence: TGTGCCAGCAGCTTAGTGGCACAGGGTTATGGCTACACCTTC. Encoded protein: CASSLVAQGYGYTF.

For the CDR3, the DNA is TGTGCCAGCAGCCTTAGCTGGGGACTAGCGGGAGGGTACGAGCAGTACTTC. This encodes CASSLSWGLAGGYEQYF. The chain recombines TRBV28 with TRBJ2-7; TRBD2 agrees at 16 bases. V shed 6 bases, J shed 4 bases, and the junction held 9 bases outside the gene matches. This CDR3 contains 17 residues. Germline values: CDR1 MDHEN, CDR2 SYDVKM.

The chain is built from TRBV6-5 and TRBJ2-3; possible D gene TRBD2, 6 bases. CDR1 and CDR2 (germline): MNHEY, SVGAGI. The CDR3 contains 13 residues. CDR3 coding DNA: TGTGCGGCGGGGACTGGGGGCACAGATACGCAGTATTTT. Translating gives CAAGTGGTDTQYF.

The chain has TRBV12-3 or TRBV12-4 and TRBJ1-1; no definite D call. The CDR3 is 13 residues long. The V end lost 3 bases, the J end lost 0 bases, and 5 bases lay between the germline ends. The CDR3 nucleotides read TGTGCCAGCAGTTTTGAGTTGAACACTGAAGCTTTCTTT. Protein sequence: CASSFELNTEAFF.

Only one count was recorded for this clone. The chain links TRBV29-1 to TRBJ2-2, with 8 bases aligning to TRBD2. Germline values: CDR1 SQVTM, CDR2 ANQGSEA. The CDR3 is made up of 17 amino acids. V was pared by 7 bases and J by 5 bases, with 18 bases of the junction left unmatched. The CDR3 DNA is TGCAGCGCTTTCCAACCCGGCGGGAGGTGGGCGACCGGGGAGCTGTTTTTT. It specifies CSAFQPGGRWATGELFF.